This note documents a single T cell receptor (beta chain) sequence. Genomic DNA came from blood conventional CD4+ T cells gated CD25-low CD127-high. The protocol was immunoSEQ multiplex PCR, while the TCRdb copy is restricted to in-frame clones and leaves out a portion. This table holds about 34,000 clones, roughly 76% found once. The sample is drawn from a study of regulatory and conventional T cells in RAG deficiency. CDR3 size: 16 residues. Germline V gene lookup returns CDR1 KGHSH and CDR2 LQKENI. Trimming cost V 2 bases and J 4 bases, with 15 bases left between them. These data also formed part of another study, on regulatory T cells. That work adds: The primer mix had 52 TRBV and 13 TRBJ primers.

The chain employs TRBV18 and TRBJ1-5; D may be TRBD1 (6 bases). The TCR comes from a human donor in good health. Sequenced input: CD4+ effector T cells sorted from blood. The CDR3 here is CASSPGIGGGNQPQHF. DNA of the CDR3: TGTGCCAGCTCACCAGGAATTGGGGGCGGTAATCAGCCCCAGCATTTT. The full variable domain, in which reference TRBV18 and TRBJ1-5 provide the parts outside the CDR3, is NAGVMQNPRHLVRRRGQEARLRCSPMKGHSHVYWYRQLPEEGLKFMVYLQKENIIDESGMPKERFSAEFPKEGPSILRIQQVVRGDSAAYFCASSPGIGGGNQPQHFGDGTRLSIL.